This entry is about one T cell receptor beta chain. The antigen is unknown. In germline, CDR1 is DFQATT, CDR2 SNEGSKA (reference sequence). The CDR3 consists of 16 residues. UMI-tagged 5'RACE template switching yielded the TCR beta cDNA. TCRdb reprocessed the 5' RACE reads and stores each CDR3 protein as one record, lacking DNA. The listing contains just under 150,000 distinct CDR3 sequences. This sample stems from a study of T cells expressing NK-cell markers. Study at large: The TCR beta repertoires originated in sorted CD3+CD56+NKG2C+, CD3+CD56+NKG2C- and CD3+CD56-NKG2C+ T cells. Most of the eight sequenced donors tested HCMV-seropositive; one tested seronegative. Study results and caveats: Roughly six of the donors carried dominant NKG2C+ clonotypes that took up roughly 1.0-8% of their CD8+ T cells.

The sequence was obtained from a man aged 18 to 29 in good health. Material: blood T cells: a sorted CD56 or NKG2C T cell subset, CD4+ or CD8+ T cells, or bulk PBMC T cells (not recorded which). The chain joins TRBV20-1 to TRBJ2-1; TCRdb's D call of TRBD2 is untestable without DNA. CDR3: CSARDPGLAGTSRQFF.